Listed here are 11 T cell receptor beta chains from one sample, sequenced in a study of blood T cell repertoires in COVID-19. Data came from immunoSEQ multiplex PCR; TCRdb stores just in-frame clones and leaves some out. The table lists about 130,000 clones, around 83% of them singletons. The sequenced sample was peripheral blood. The origin of the receptors is a woman of 80 years or more with COVID-19, enrolled during active disease.

This chain joins TRBV18 and TRBJ2-3; 12 bases align to TRBD2. The CDR3 is 20 amino acids. Germline loops: CDR1 KGHSH, CDR2 LQKENI. V gave up 6 bases and J gave up 5 bases; unmatched junction bases: 21. Written as DNA, the CDR3 is TGTGCCAGCTCCCCTATAACCCCCACGACTAGCGGGAGTAAGAGAGATACGCAGTATTTT. Translated, it gives CASSPITPTTSGSKRDTQYF.

The V gene is TRBV28, the J gene TRBJ1-5; TRBD1 matches 9 bases. The CDR3 consists of 19 residues. Trimming at V came to 4 bases and at J to 2 bases, leaving 15 bases not matched to a gene. CDR1 is MDHEN and CDR2 is SYDVKM in the germline V gene. CDR3 in DNA: TGTGCCAGCAGTTCTAACCGGGACAGGGTTGTTCTTGGCAATCAGCCCCAGCATTTT. It encodes CASSSNRDRVVLGNQPQHF. The complete variable domain, with remaining parts taken from reference TRBV28 and TRBJ1-5, reads DVKVTQSSRYLVKRTGEKVFLECVQDMDHENMFWYRQDPGLGLRLIYFSYDVKMKEKGDIPEGYSVSREKKERFSLILESASTNQTSMYLCASSSNRDRVVLGNQPQHFGDGTRLSIL.

This clone rates as medium-sized. The CDR3 reads CASSPFGQGLFDTEAFF. The DNA of the CDR3 is TGTGCCAGCAGCCCCTTCGGACAGGGCCTTTTCGACACTGAAGCTTTCTTT. The chain is built from TRBV16 and TRBJ1-1; 8 nucleotides line up with TRBD1. The CDR3 has 17 amino acids. CDR1 is KGHSY and CDR2 is FQNENV in the germline V gene. J gave up 3 bases and V 4 bases, and 13 bases lay outside the gene matches.

The rearrangement joins TRBV18 to TRBJ2-5, with 10 bases lining up with TRBD1. Trimming cost V 1 base and J 2 bases; bases outside gene matches: 4. In germline, CDR1 is KGHSH, CDR2 LQKENI. The CDR3 spans 16 residues. CDR3 DNA sequence: TGTGCCAGCTCACCACTTGGGACAGGGGCACAAGAGACCCAGTACTTC. This translates into CASSPLGTGAQETQYF.

The chain couples TRBV5-8 to TRBJ2-2; TRBD1 aligns across 8 bases. The J segment lost 4 bases and the V segment lost 4 bases, leaving 9 bases of the junction unmatched. Per germline, CDR1 SGHTS and CDR2 YDEGEE. CDR3 size: 16 residues. DNA of the CDR3: TGTGCCAGCAGCCCCCGCAGACAGGGGTTCACCGGGGAGCTGTTTTTT. This codes for CASSPRRQGFTGELFF.

The chain combines TRBV12-3 or TRBV12-4 with TRBJ1-5; a weak D match, TRBD1 (6 bases). The V end was cut by 1 base, the J end by 5 bases, with 6 bases between. The CDR3 contains 13 residues. CDR3 in DNA: TGTGCCAGCAGTTTAGACAGGGATCAGCCCCAGCATTTT. This sequence encodes CASSLDRDQPQHF.

This chain connects TRBV4-3 to TRBJ2-7; 8 nucleotides line up with TRBD1. The V and J ends lost 3 bases and 4 bases, in that order; junction bases with no gene match: 2. The germline V gene has CDR1 LGHNA and CDR2 YSLEER. The CDR3 sequence is 13 residues long. The CDR3 bases are TGCGCCAGCAGCCATGACAGGGGTTACGAGCAGTACTTC. The encoded protein is CASSHDRGYEQYF.

The J gene is TRBJ2-7, the V gene TRBV27; 7 nucleotides align to TRBD1. V was pared by 3 bases and J by 6 bases, with 8 bases of the junction left unmatched. Germline V gives CDR1 MNHEY, CDR2 SMNVEV (reference sequence). The CDR3 totals 14 residues. The CDR3 is CASSFQGQATEQYF. The CDR3 DNA sequence: TGTGCCAGCAGTTTCCAAGGACAGGCAACCGAGCAGTACTTC.

The V call is TRBV5-4, the J call TRBJ2-7; maybe TRBD1 (6 bases). Germline CDR1 is SGHNT and CDR2 is YYREEE (reference sequence). Deletions cut 0 bases from V and 2 bases from J, with 12 bases between. The length of the CDR3 is 15 residues. CDR3 protein: CASSLGGQNAYEQYF. The CDR3 region has the DNA TGTGCCAGCAGCTTGGGAGGACAGAACGCCTACGAGCAGTACTTC.

The chain employs TRBV28 and TRBJ2-1; 10 nucleotides match TRBD1. The CDR3 consists of 14 residues. After removal of 6 bases from V and 3 bases from J, the junction contained 2 bases not matched to a gene. Germline V gene data show CDR1 as MDHEN and CDR2 as SYDVKM. The CDR3 nucleotides read TGTGCCAGCAGCAGGACAGGGGGCTACAATGAGCAGTTCTTC. Its translation: CASSRTGGYNEQFF.

This chain uses TRBV27 with TRBJ2-6; D gene ambiguous. In germline, CDR1 is MNHEY, CDR2 SMNVEV (reference sequence). V lost 5 bases and J lost 1, with 3 bases in between. The CDR3 consists of 13 residues. CDR3 nucleotide sequence: TGTGCCAGCAGTCTGTCTGGGGCCAACGTCCTGACTTTC. Amino acid sequence: CASSLSGANVLTF.